This is a list of T cell receptor beta chains from one sample in a study of shared clonotypes between healthy human individuals. The method was immunoSEQ multiplex PCR; TCRdb's version includes in-frame clones alone and lacks a portion of them. The sample has 2 million to 2.5 million clones; approximately 93% are singletons. Sequences were obtained from naive CD4+ T cells from PBMCs. Every receptor here comes from a man aged 18-30 years in good health. Some clones in this sample may be carry-over from other donors' samples. CDR3s include the opening cysteine and the closing phenylalanine or tryptophan. D genes are given only for firm matches. Clone size, where shown, is once, few, many, or a class for clones that have expanded.

CDR3 DNA,CDR3 protein,clone size,J gene,D gene,V gene
TGCGCCAGCAGCTTTCCTGCCGGGACAGGGGGTGATACGCAGTATTTT,CASSFPAGTGGDTQYF,-,TRBJ2-3,TRBD1,TRBV5-1
TGCAGCGTTGAAAAGGGTGGAGAGACCCAGTACTTC,CSVEKGGETQYF,-,TRBJ2-5,-,TRBV29-1
TGCGCCAGCAGCTTGGCACCGACTAACTATGGCTACACCTTC,CASSLAPTNYGYTF,-,TRBJ1-2,-,TRBV5-1
TGTGCCAGCAGCCCCGACCCGGGACAGGGAGTGGAAAAACTGTTTTTT,CASSPDPGQGVEKLFF,-,TRBJ1-4,TRBD1,TRBV5-4
TGCGCCAGCAGCCCCTTTGGTTGGGTCGCGAATGAGCAGTTCTTC,CASSPFGWVANEQFF,-,TRBJ2-1,-,TRBV5-1
TGTGCCAGCTGTCGAGGCGGGAGCCCAGATACGCAGTATTTT,CASCRGGSPDTQYF,-,TRBJ2-3,TRBD2,TRBV7-9
TGTGCCAGTAGTAACCCCGGGACACCCTATGGCTACACCTTC,CASSNPGTPYGYTF,-,TRBJ1-2,-,TRBV19
TGTGCCAGCAGGAGGGACAGGGGGATTAACGAGCAGTACTTC,CASRRDRGINEQYF,-,TRBJ2-7,TRBD1,TRBV6-5
TGTGCCACCCGGCACAGGGGGGATGAGCAGTTCTTC,CATRHRGDEQFF,-,TRBJ2-1,TRBD1,TRBV15
TGCGCCAGCAGCTCCGGGGCGGGAGTCACTGGGGAGCTGTTTTTT,CASSSGAGVTGELFF,-,TRBJ2-2,TRBD2,TRBV5-1
TGTGCCAGCAGTGAAATCCTCTATGGCTACACCTTC,CASSEILYGYTF,-,TRBJ1-2,-,TRBV6-1
TGTGCCAGCAGGACGGACGGGCGGGACACTGAAGCTTTCTTT,CASRTDGRDTEAFF,-,TRBJ1-1,-,TRBV2
TGTGCCAGCAGTTATCTAGCGGGAGAATTAGGAGAGACCCAGTACTTC,CASSYLAGELGETQYF,-,TRBJ2-5,TRBD2,TRBV2
TGTGCCAGCAGCACCATGCTAGCGCAAGAGACCCAGTACTTC,CASSTMLAQETQYF,-,TRBJ2-5,-,TRBV6-5
TGCGCCAGCAGCCAAGATATGGGGGGCCGGGCGATTGAGCAGTTCTTC,CASSQDMGGRAIEQFF,-,TRBJ2-1,-,TRBV4-1
TGTGCCAGCTCTACCCCAGGGAGGGACTCGGTAGAGGGCTACACCTTC,CASSTPGRDSVEGYTF,-,TRBJ1-2,-,TRBV28
TGTGCCAGCAGCCACATTAGCGGGAGTCCCTCCGAGCAGTACTTC,CASSHISGSPSEQYF,once,TRBJ2-7,TRBD2,TRBV4-2
TGTGCCAGCAGTGACTCCGCAGATACGCAGTATTTT,CASSDSADTQYF,-,TRBJ2-3,-,TRBV25-1
TGTGCCAGCAGCCCCGACAGAACCCTCCAGGGAAACACCATATATTTT,CASSPDRTLQGNTIYF,-,TRBJ1-3,-,TRBV7-9
TGTGCCAGCTTTGGACAGTTGAACACTGAAGCTTTCTTT,CASFGQLNTEAFF,-,TRBJ1-1,-,TRBV27
TGTGCCAGCACCCCCTGGGACAATGGTGATTACGAGCAGTACTTC,CASTPWDNGDYEQYF,-,TRBJ2-7,-,TRBV5-5
TGTGCCAGCAGGAGGGACAGGGGTATTCTAAGCAATCAGCCCCAGCATTTT,CASRRDRGILSNQPQHF,-,TRBJ1-5,TRBD1,TRBV2
TGTGCCAGCACCCTTATAGGGCAGGCCTTAAATCAGCCCCAGCATTTT,CASTLIGQALNQPQHF,-,TRBJ1-5,-,TRBV28
TGTGCCAGCAGCTATACAGGGGATTCTGGAAACACCATATATTTT,CASSYTGDSGNTIYF,-,TRBJ1-3,TRBD1,TRBV7-9
TGTGCCAGCAGCGGGGTAGAGAACACTGAAGCTTTCTTT,CASSGVENTEAFF,few,TRBJ1-1,-,TRBV9
TGTGCCAGCAGCTTGCGTCTCCCCTTGGAAGCTTTCTTT,CASSLRLPLEAFF,-,TRBJ1-1,-,TRBV5-5
TGTGCCAGCAGTTTCTCGAAGGGTCGTAATAGCAATCAGCCCCAGCATTTT,CASSFSKGRNSNQPQHF,-,TRBJ1-5,-,TRBV28
TGTGCCAGCAGCGCCCCATTAGGGGGCGACACTGAAGCTTTCTTT,CASSAPLGGDTEAFF,few,TRBJ1-1,TRBD1,TRBV9
TGTGCCAGCAGCTTAGGTGTCGGCGGCTCTGGAAACACCATATATTTT,CASSLGVGGSGNTIYF,-,TRBJ1-3,-,TRBV7-9
TGTGCCACCAGCAGAGAGGGTACCCAAGAGACCCAGTACTTC,CATSREGTQETQYF,-,TRBJ2-5,-,TRBV15
TGTGCCAGCAGCTCCCAAACAGGGGGAACTGAAGCTTTCTTT,CASSSQTGGTEAFF,-,TRBJ1-1,TRBD1,TRBV9
TGTGCCTCAGGAGGGAGGGCCTCCGGCTATGGCTACACCTTC,CASGGRASGYGYTF,-,TRBJ1-2,-,TRBV6-6
TGTGCCAGCAGCTTACGGAGAGAAACCTACGAGCAGTACTTC,CASSLRRETYEQYF,-,TRBJ2-7,-,TRBV13
TGTGCCAGCAGCCAAGAACAGGGGGTAGGGGGCTACACCTTC,CASSQEQGVGGYTF,-,TRBJ1-2,TRBD1,TRBV4-2
TGTGCCAGCAGCTTAGTATTCCCTAGCGGACCTAACTACAATGAGCAGTTCTTC,CASSLVFPSGPNYNEQFF,-,TRBJ2-1,TRBD2,TRBV7-8
TGTGCCAGCAGCGTACTAGGGGTCGCAGCCTACAATGAGCAGTTCTTC,CASSVLGVAAYNEQFF,-,TRBJ2-1,-,TRBV9
TGTGCCAGCAGTTATGAGGGACTAGCGCCCCAAGAGACCCAGTACTTC,CASSYEGLAPQETQYF,-,TRBJ2-5,TRBD2,TRBV28